The T cell receptor beta chain under discussion was sequenced for a study of blood T cells in healthy people across ages. Findings and limits, study-wide: TCR beta diversity was tightly associated with the proportion of naive T cells. Expanded clonotype changes were possibly confounded by unknown donor CMV status. Any conclusive comparison of naive versus antigen-experienced cells was prevented by using unsorted PBMCs.

This clonotype showed up many times. Antigen unknown. A second roughly 6 to 11 cycle PCR used barcoded and J-beta primers. One entry per CDR3 protein, called by TCRdb with MiXCR from the 5' RACE reads. Found here are about 620,000 distinct CDR3 sequences, 40% to 65% of them singletons; the top ten hold 13%. From germline, CDR1 is SGHTA and CDR2 FQGNSA. The CDR3 is 15 amino acids. V was pared by 2 bases and J by 1 base, with 11 bases between. This receptor was obtained from a woman aged 80 or older in good health. Material for sequencing was blood. V usage is TRBV7-2 and J usage is TRBJ1-2, with D perhaps TRBD1 (6 bases). This CDR3 reads CASSLTAGVNYGYTF. CDR3 bases: TGTGCCAGCAGCTTAACGGCAGGGGTTAACTATGGCTACACCTTC.